Presented here are 26 T cell receptor beta chains from one specimen sequenced in a study of blood T cell repertoires in COVID-19. The data were produced by immunoSEQ multiplex PCR, yet TCRdb's version contains in-frame clones alone and is incomplete. The table has roughly 150,000 clones, about four fifths seen once. The sample comprised peripheral blood. These TCRs come from a woman aged 80 or over with acute or convalescent COVID-19.

J is TRBJ2-1 and V is TRBV6-5; D remains ambiguous. The germline gives CDR1 MNHEY, CDR2 SVGAGI. This CDR3 region has 14 residues. Trimming removed 6 bases at V and 5 bases at J, with 14 bases between. The CDR3 is CASSPGVENNEQFF. The CDR3 bases are TGTGCCAGCAGCCCCGGTGTTGAGAACAATGAGCAGTTCTTC.

The chain has TRBV7-2 and TRBJ2-1; 7 nucleotides agree with TRBD1. Losses at the gene ends were 5 bases for V and 0 bases for J; bases not matched to a gene: 4. The CDR3 runs to 15 residues. CDR1 SGHTA and CDR2 FQGNSA come from the germline V gene. CDR3: CASSPSGGSYNEQFF. The CDR3 DNA follows: TGTGCCAGCAGCCCATCAGGGGGCTCCTACAATGAGCAGTTCTTC.

This clone has only one observation. The genes are TRBV27 and TRBJ2-1, with 8 bases matching TRBD2. Trimming cost V 4 bases and J 7 bases; bases outside gene matches: 12. Germline loops: CDR1 MNHEY, CDR2 SMNVEV (reference sequence). The CDR3 contains 16 residues. In DNA form, the CDR3 reads TGTGCCAGCAGTTCCCTAGGAGCGGGGGTATATAATGAGCAGTTCTTC. It encodes CASSSLGAGVYNEQFF.

The rearrangement uses TRBV29-1 and TRBJ1-3, with 7 bases that match TRBD1. Germline V gene data show CDR1 as SQVTM and CDR2 as ANQGSEA. V lost 7 bases to trimming and J lost 2 bases; unmatched junction nucleotides: 8. CDR3 size: 14 residues. The CDR3, as DNA: TGCAGCGCCCTGGGACAGCCGGCTGGAAACACCATATATTTT. Translated, it gives CSALGQPAGNTIYF.

The chain's CDR3 is CASSVEQKAAYGYTF. The CDR3 DNA is TGTGCCAGCAGCGTAGAACAGAAGGCAGCCTATGGCTACACCTTC. J is TRBJ1-2 and V is TRBV9; D not certain. The germline V and J ends were trimmed by 0 bases and 4 bases, with 13 bases remaining between them. This CDR3 comprises 15 residues. CDR1 is SGDLS and CDR2 is YYNGEE in the germline V gene.

V is TRBV18 and J is TRBJ1-5, with unresolved D. The V end was cut by 3 bases, the J end by 2 bases, with 14 bases between. This CDR3 spans 16 amino acids. The germline CDR1 and CDR2 sequences are KGHSH and LQKENI. The CDR3 DNA reads TGTGCCAGCTCACCGGGATTGCTCGGGGGCAATCAGCCCCAGCATTTT. Translation gives CASSPGLLGGNQPQHF.

The chain recombines TRBV29-1 with TRBJ1-2, with 7 bases fitting TRBD1. The V gene end was trimmed by 4 bases and the J gene end by 1 base; junction bases not matched to a gene: 6. This CDR3 contains 14 residues. The germline V gene encodes CDR1 SQVTM and CDR2 ANQGSEA. The CDR3 spells CSVVEGGDNYGYTF. In DNA form, the CDR3 reads TGCAGCGTTGTCGAAGGGGGCGATAACTATGGCTACACCTTC.

CDR3 nucleotide sequence: TGCGCCAGCAGTGGGGACGGACGGCGGGGGAACACTGAAGCTTTCTTT. Translated: CASSGDGRRGNTEAFF. The chain combines TRBV10-1 with TRBJ1-1; D possibly corresponds to TRBD1 (5 bases). This CDR3 has 16 amino acids. Trimming took off 4 bases at V and 1 base at J, with 16 bases between the two ends. Germline assignment: CDR1 WNHNN and CDR2 SYGVQD (reference sequence).

The V call is TRBV24-1, the J call TRBJ1-5; 8 bases are a match to TRBD1. The CDR3 totals 13 residues. Trimming cost V 7 bases and J 4 bases; bases outside gene matches: 2. CDR1 is KGHDR, CDR2 SFDVKD, per germline. The CDR3 here is CATSTGGNQPQHF. CDR3 DNA: TGTGCCACCAGCACAGGGGGTAATCAGCCCCAGCATTTT.

The rearrangement uses TRBV28 and TRBJ1-2; D not certain. CDR3 length: 11 amino acids. Germline V gene sequence: CDR1 MDHEN, CDR2 SYDVKM. V lost 5 bases, J lost 4 bases, and 5 bases lay in between. The CDR3 spells CASSDTYGYTF. DNA of the CDR3: TGTGCCAGCAGTGACACCTATGGCTACACCTTC.

The chain employs TRBV28 and TRBJ1-6, with a weak D call TRBD1 (6 bases). The germline V gene encodes CDR1 MDHEN and CDR2 SYDVKM. V gave up 8 bases and J gave up 10 bases, with 15 bases separating them. The CDR3 spans 13 residues. CDR3: CASGGRVESPLHF. For the CDR3, the DNA is TGTGCCAGCGGGGGCAGGGTGGAATCACCCCTCCACTTT.

The chain recombines TRBV28 with TRBJ1-5; D perhaps matches TRBD1 (6 bases). Germline loops: CDR1 MDHEN, CDR2 SYDVKM. V shed 5 bases and J shed 2 bases, with 10 bases lying between them. CDR3 length: 14 residues. Here the CDR3 reads CASSSRQGNQPQHF. Written as DNA, the CDR3 is TGTGCCAGCAGTAGTAGACAGGGCAATCAGCCCCAGCATTTT.

This clone was detected a few times. The chain is built from TRBV7-8 and TRBJ2-2; 7 nucleotides match TRBD2. The V segment lost 7 bases and the J segment 1 base; nucleotides outside the gene matches: 6. This CDR3 has 15 amino acids. The germline V gene encodes CDR1 SGHVS and CDR2 FQNEAQ. The CDR3 DNA follows: TGTGCCAGCATCTTCGCGGGAGTGAACACCGGGGAGCTGTTTTTT. Translating gives CASIFAGVNTGELFF.

The chain couples TRBV9 to TRBJ2-3; 7 positions agree with TRBD1. CDR3 size: 14 residues. V lost 4 bases and J lost 4; bases outside the gene matches: 6. CDR1 and CDR2 from the germline V gene are SGDLS and YYNGEE. The CDR3 region is CASSLQGTSDTQYF. DNA for the CDR3: TGTGCCAGCAGCCTACAGGGGACCTCAGATACGCAGTATTTT. The full variable domain, rest sourced from reference TRBV9 and TRBJ2-3, is DSGVTQTPKHLITATGQRVTLRCSPRSGDLSVYWYQQSLDQGLQFLIQYYNGEERAKGNILERFSAQQFPDLHSELNLSSLELGDSALYFCASSLQGTSDTQYFGPGTRLTVL.

The chain has TRBV4-1 and TRBJ2-6; 8 bases are a match to TRBD1. CDR1 is MGHRA, CDR2 YSYEKL, per germline. The length of the CDR3 is 18 residues. V lost 4 bases and J lost 0; bases outside the gene matches: 8. This CDR3 is CASSPTGVLVSGANVLTF. The CDR3, as DNA: TGCGCCAGCAGCCCGACAGGGGTCCTTGTCTCTGGGGCCAACGTCCTGACTTTC.

The V and J genes are TRBV6-5 and TRBJ1-1, with TRBD1 matching 11 bases. The V gene's germline CDR1 is MNHEY and CDR2 SVGAGI. V trimming: 6 bases; J trimming: 3 bases; junction bases outside the gene matches: 6. This CDR3 has 15 amino acids. The CDR3 bases are TGTGCCAGCAGACCTGGACAGGGGGCGGACACTGAAGCTTTCTTT. Protein: CASRPGQGADTEAFF.

The chain links TRBV25-1 to TRBJ1-5; D perhaps matches TRBD1 (5 bases). Germline lookup yields CDR1 MGHDK and CDR2 SYGVNS. The CDR3 extends over 14 amino acids. With 10 bases removed from V and 2 bases from J, the gap between germline ends came to 15 bases. The CDR3 region has the DNA TGTGCCACCCCCCCGGGGGATTGCAATCAGCCCCAGCATTTT. Its protein is CATPPGDCNQPQHF. The variable domain in full, with the rest retrieved from reference TRBV25-1 and TRBJ1-5, is EADIYQTPRYLVIGTGKKITLECSQTMGHDKMYWYQQDPGMELHLIHYSYGVNSTEKGDLSSESTVSRIRTEHFPLTLESARPSHTSQYLCATPPGDCNQPQHFGDGTRLSIL.

The rearrangement links TRBV9 to TRBJ2-1, with 12 bases identical to TRBD2. V lost 4 bases, J lost 3 bases, and 5 bases stayed unmatched. Germline V gives CDR1 SGDLS, CDR2 YYNGEE. The CDR3 sequence is 16 residues long. The CDR3 DNA follows: TGTGCCAGCAGCCGACGGACTAGCGGGGTCTACAATGAGCAGTTCTTC. Its translation: CASSRRTSGVYNEQFF.

The J gene is TRBJ2-2, the V gene TRBV27, with 9 bases that match TRBD2. Germline lookup yields CDR1 MNHEY and CDR2 SMNVEV (reference sequence). The CDR3 totals 18 residues. J lost 6 bases, V lost 2 bases, and 13 bases had no gene match. Here the CDR3 DNA reads TGTGCCAGCAGTTTAGGGGCATTGCGGGGGGGCTGGGCCGGGGAGCTGTTTTTT. Residues: CASSLGALRGGWAGELFF.

The chain employs TRBV29-1 and TRBJ2-1, with 14 bases matching TRBD2. Germline V gene sequence: CDR1 SQVTM, CDR2 ANQGSEA. After removal of 8 bases from V and 7 bases from J, the junction contained 13 bases not matched to a gene. This CDR3 spans 16 amino acids. The CDR3 spells CSSLGTGTSGSNEQFF. The CDR3 bases are TGCAGCTCCCTGGGAACCGGGACTAGCGGGAGTAATGAGCAGTTCTTC.

The chain has TRBV5-6 and TRBJ1-6; D is possibly TRBD1 (5 bases). CDR3 size: 15 residues. V dropped 0 bases and J dropped 10 bases, with 14 bases sitting between them. Germline V gene data show CDR1 as SGHDT and CDR2 as YYEEEE. CDR3 loop: CASSLAGSHGSPLHF. CDR3 DNA: TGTGCCAGCAGCTTGGCAGGGTCTCACGGGTCACCCCTCCACTTT.

This clone was observed a few times. The chain links TRBV10-3 to TRBJ1-4, with D uncertain. V was trimmed by 2 bases and J by 1 base, leaving 8 bases between them. The CDR3 has 15 amino acids. Looked up from germline, CDR1 is ENHRY and CDR2 is SYGVKD. The CDR3 coding sequence is TGTGCCATCAGTGAGAACAGTCAAACTAATGAAAAACTGTTTTTT. Its protein is CAISENSQTNEKLFF.

The chain joins TRBV6-5 to TRBJ1-1; 10 positions match TRBD1. Looked up from germline, CDR1 is MNHEY and CDR2 is SVGAGI. With 6 bases clipped from V and 5 bases from J, the junction kept 6 bases outside the gene matches. The CDR3 consists of 14 residues. The CDR3 here is CASRGRDRGTEAFF. The CDR3 nucleotides read TGTGCCAGCAGGGGCCGGGACAGGGGTACTGAAGCTTTCTTT.

The CDR3: CASSPTGGTSTEAFF. CDR3 DNA sequence: TGTGCCAGCAGCCCGACAGGGGGCACATCCACTGAAGCTTTCTTT. This chain links TRBV5-4 with TRBJ1-1; 10 bases align to TRBD1. Per germline, CDR1 SGHNT and CDR2 YYREEE (reference sequence). The ends lost 4 bases at V and 4 bases at J; junction bases unmatched: 7. The CDR3 extends over 15 amino acids.

In regard to this clone: The sample holds other DNA sequences that translate to the same CDR3. V usage is TRBV7-2 and J usage is TRBJ2-7, with TRBD1 identical over 7 bases. Germline CDR1 and CDR2: SGHTA and FQGNSA. CDR3 length: 14 amino acids. V gave up 1 base and J gave up 2 bases; unmatched junction bases: 2. The CDR3 is CASSLGQGAYEQYF. The DNA for the CDR3 is TGTGCCAGCAGCTTAGGGCAGGGGGCCTACGAGCAGTACTTC.

This chain joins TRBV7-8 and TRBJ1-1; no reliable D call. The ends were cut back, 2 bases at V and 1 base at J, with 11 bases in the middle. There are 15 residues in the CDR3. The V gene's germline CDR1 is SGHVS and CDR2 FQNEAQ. Here the CDR3 reads CASSLPLGENTEAFF. In nucleotides, the CDR3 is TGTGCCAGCAGCTTACCCTTAGGAGAGAACACTGAAGCTTTCTTT. Looking up the rest from reference TRBV7-8 and TRBJ1-1 gives the full variable domain: GAGVSQSPRYKVAKRGQDVALRCDPISGHVSLFWYQQALGQGPEFLTYFQNEAQLDKSGLPSDRFFAERPEGSVSTLKIQRTQQEDSAVYLCASSLPLGENTEAFFGQGTRLTVV.